This T cell receptor (beta chain) is drawn from a study of T-cell reconstitution after alpha-beta-depleted transplantation in children. The CDR3 loop spans 10 amino acids. Germline V lookup: CDR1 DFQATT, CDR2 SNEGSKA (reference sequence). V dropped 6 bases and J dropped 7 bases, with 9 bases sitting between them. This clonotype was counted at least ten times. The authors prepared the TCRbeta library with unique molecular identifiers. MiXCR, applied by TCRdb to the PCR reads, yields one record per CDR3 protein. This sample has 670,000 or so distinct CDR3 sequences, with approximately 14% found just once.

Sample: PBMCs, taken before TCRalphabeta/CD19-depleted stem cell transplant. The chain is built from TRBV20-1 and TRBJ1-1; D unclear. This sequence originates from a girl aged 2 to 10 with congenital amegakaryocytic thrombocytopenia, due to receive a stem cell transplant. The CDR3 nucleotides read TGCAGTGCACTAAAGCTTGAAGCTTTCTTT. It yields the protein CSALKLEAFF.